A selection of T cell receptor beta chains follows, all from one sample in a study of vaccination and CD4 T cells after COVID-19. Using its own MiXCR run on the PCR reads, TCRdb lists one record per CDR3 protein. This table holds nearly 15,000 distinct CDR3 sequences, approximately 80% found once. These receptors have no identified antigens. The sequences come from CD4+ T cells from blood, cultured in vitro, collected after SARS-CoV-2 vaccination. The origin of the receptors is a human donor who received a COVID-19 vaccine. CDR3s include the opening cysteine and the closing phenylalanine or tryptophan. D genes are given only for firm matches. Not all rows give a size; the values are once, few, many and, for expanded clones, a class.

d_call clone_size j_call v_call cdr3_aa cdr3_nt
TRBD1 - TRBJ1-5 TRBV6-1 CASSPAGGAGSQPQHF TGTGCCAGCAGTCCCGCAGGGGGCGCAGGGAGTCAGCCCCAGCATTTT
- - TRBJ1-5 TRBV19 CASTTSGGSNQPQHF TGTGCCAGTACAACCTCCGGCGGTAGTAATCAGCCCCAGCATTTT
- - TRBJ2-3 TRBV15 CATSFRGLTDTQYF TGTGCCACCAGCTTCCGCGGACTAACAGATACGCAGTATTTT
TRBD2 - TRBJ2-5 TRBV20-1 CSARLYSGGNQETQYF TGCAGTGCTAGATTATATAGCGGGGGGAACCAAGAGACCCAGTACTTC
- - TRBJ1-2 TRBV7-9 CASSSSRANNYGYTF TGTGCCAGCAGCTCTTCCAGGGCGAATAACTATGGCTACACCTTC
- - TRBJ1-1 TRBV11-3 CASSLDRDTEAFF TGTGCCAGCAGCTTAGATAGGGACACTGAAGCTTTCTTT
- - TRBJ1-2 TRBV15 CATRGDPKGYGYTF TGTGCCACCAGGGGGGATCCGAAAGGTTATGGCTACACCTTC
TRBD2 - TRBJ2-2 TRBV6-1 CASSDGGLEVGELFF TGTGCCAGCAGTGATGGAGGACTAGAGGTCGGGGAGCTGTTTTTT
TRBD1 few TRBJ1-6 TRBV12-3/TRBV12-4 CASSFTSDRGSPLHF TGTGCCAGCAGTTTCACCTCGGACAGGGGATCACCCCTCCACTTT
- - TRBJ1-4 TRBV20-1 CSARVFVTPGGEKLFF TGCAGTGCTAGAGTGTTTGTGACACCGGGGGGTGAAAAACTGTTTTTT
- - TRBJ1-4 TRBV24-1 CATSVPGPVGEKLFF TGTGCCACCAGTGTTCCAGGGCCGGTAGGTGAAAAACTGTTTTTT
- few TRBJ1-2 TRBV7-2 CASSFEPRRGLPRGYTF TGTGCCAGCAGCTTCGAGCCGCGGAGGGGCCTTCCCAGAGGCTACACCTTC
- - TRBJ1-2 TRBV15 CATSRDPSRGGYTF TGTGCCACCAGCAGAGATCCGAGCCGGGGAGGCTACACCTTC
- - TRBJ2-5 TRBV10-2 CASSESGLRETQYF TGCGCCAGCAGTGAGTCGGGCCTAAGGGAGACCCAGTACTTC
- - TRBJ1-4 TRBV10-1 CASTERGARNEKLFF TGCGCCAGCACCGAGAGGGGGGCCCGTAATGAAAAACTGTTTTTT
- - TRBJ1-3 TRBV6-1 CASSDFSSGNTIYF TGTGCCAGCAGTGATTTCTCCTCTGGAAACACCATATATTTT
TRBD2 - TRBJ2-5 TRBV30 CAWGPRGGETQYF TGTGCCTGGGGACCCCGGGGGGGAGAGACCCAGTACTTC
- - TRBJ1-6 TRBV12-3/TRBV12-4 CASSLEVSSLSPLHF TGTGCCAGCAGTTTAGAAGTGAGTAGCCTTTCACCCCTCCACTTT
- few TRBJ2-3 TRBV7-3 CASSPDTSTDTQYF TGTGCCAGCAGCCCAGATACTAGCACAGATACGCAGTATTTT
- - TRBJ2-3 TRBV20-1 CSARDLQMQTDTQYF TGCAGTGCTAGAGATCTACAGATGCAGACAGATACGCAGTATTTT
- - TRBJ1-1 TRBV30 CAWSWGGFRTEAFF TGTGCCTGGAGTTGGGGCGGGTTCCGCACTGAAGCTTTCTTT
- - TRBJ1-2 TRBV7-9 CASSFDRSYGYTF TGTGCCAGCAGCTTCGACAGGAGCTATGGCTACACCTTC
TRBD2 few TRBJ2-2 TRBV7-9 CASPIGRGANTGELFF TGTGCCAGCCCCATAGGTCGGGGGGCGAACACCGGGGAGCTGTTTTTT
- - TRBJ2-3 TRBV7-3 CASSLYTGGLADTQYF TGTGCCAGCAGCTTATATACGGGGGGCCTGGCAGATACGCAGTATTTT
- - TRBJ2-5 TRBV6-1 CASGRRETQYF TGTGCCAGTGGGAGGAGGGAGACCCAGTACTTC
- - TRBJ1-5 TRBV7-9 CASSLAGTENQPQHF TGTGCCAGCAGCTTAGCCGGGACCGAGAATCAGCCCCAGCATTTT
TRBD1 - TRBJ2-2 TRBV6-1 CASRPFTDRAAGELFF TGTGCCAGCAGACCTTTTACGGACAGGGCGGCCGGGGAGCTGTTTTTT
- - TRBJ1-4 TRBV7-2 CASSLAPMAFSEKLFF TGTGCCAGCAGCTTAGCGCCTATGGCCTTCTCCGAAAAACTGTTTTTT
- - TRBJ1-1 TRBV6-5 CASSYSDRSEAFF TGTGCCAGCAGTTACTCGGACAGATCTGAAGCTTTCTTT
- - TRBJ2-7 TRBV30 CAWSAPGPFYEQYF TGTGCCTGGAGTGCCCCGGGACCGTTCTACGAGCAGTACTTC
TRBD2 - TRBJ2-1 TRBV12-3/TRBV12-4 CASSFSGGANEQFF TGTGCCAGCAGTTTCAGCGGGGGCGCGAATGAGCAGTTCTTC
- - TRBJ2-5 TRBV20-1 CSATPPGFQETQYF TGCAGTGCTACCCCTCCCGGGTTTCAAGAGACCCAGTACTTC
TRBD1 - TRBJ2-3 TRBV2 CATVEDRVTDTQYF TGTGCCACGGTGGAGGACAGGGTCACAGATACGCAGTATTTT
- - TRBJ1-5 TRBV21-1 CASSKYERGFQPQHF TGTGCCAGCAGCAAATACGAGCGGGGGTTTCAGCCCCAGCATTTT